This TCR beta chain was identified during a study of beta chain features in type 1 diabetes. Findings and caveats of the study: TCRB CDR3 length was moderately but significantly reduced in all four CD4+ subsets of Type 1 diabetes patients. Unsettled here was the matter of whether HLA type influences TCRB rearrangement.

As every portion of the isolated RNA was reverse transcribed, the sequencing read expressed TCRB transcripts. TCRdb's copy holds only in-frame clones and misses some; the assay was immunoSEQ multiplex PCR. The repertoire consists of fewer than 450,000 clones, with roughly 14% occurring once and the leading ten covering nearly 0.015%. Remarks on this clone: Antigen unknown.

V gave up 4 bases and J gave up 3 bases; unmatched junction bases: 5. CDR3 length equals 15 residues. Germline V CDR1 and CDR2: SGDLS, YYNGEE. The source material was naive CD4+ T cells from blood. This receptor was obtained from a woman aged 18-29 years with type 1 diabetes. This chain connects TRBV9 to TRBJ2-1, with 9 bases lining up with TRBD1. The CDR3 region is CASSKQGAIYNEQFF. CDR3 DNA: TGTGCCAGCAGCAAACAGGGGGCGATCTACAATGAGCAGTTCTTC.